This is a list of T cell receptor beta chains from one sample in a study of beta chain features in type 1 diabetes. Profiled with immunoSEQ multiplex PCR; TCRdb holds only in-frame clones, not every one. Of about 640,000 clones in the sample, 9.5% to 15% were seen once. Sequencing was performed on naive CD4+ T cells from blood. Receptors originate from a man aged 30-40 years with type 1 diabetes. Both conserved end residues are part of each CDR3. The D gene is left open where the match is weak. Only some rows state a clone size, as once, few, many or a class for expanded clones.

J: TRBJ2-7
size: few
V: TRBV7-2
D: TRBD1
CDR3: CASSLRTGWSYEQYF
DNA: TGTGCCAGCAGCTTAAGGACAGGGTGGTCCTACGAGCAGTACTTC

J: TRBJ2-7
size: .
V: TRBV28
D: .
CDR3: CASRRDFWSSYEQYF
DNA: TGTGCCAGCAGGCGGGACTTTTGGAGCTCCTACGAGCAGTACTTC

J: TRBJ2-7
size: .
V: TRBV5-4
D: .
CDR3: CASSSLASRGHPEQYF
DNA: TGTGCCAGCAGCAGCTTAGCCTCCCGGGGTCATCCCGAGCAGTACTTC

J: TRBJ1-1
size: few
V: TRBV2
D: TRBD1
CDR3: CASRDRGNTEAFF
DNA: TGTGCCAGCAGAGACAGGGGGAACACTGAAGCTTTCTTT

J: TRBJ1-1
size: .
V: TRBV19
D: TRBD1
CDR3: CASSGRQGMNTEAFF
DNA: TGTGCCAGTAGTGGACGACAGGGGATGAACACTGAAGCTTTCTTT

J: TRBJ1-4
size: .
V: TRBV18
D: .
CDR3: CASSPGNEKLFF
DNA: TGTGCCAGCTCACCGGGTAATGAAAAACTGTTTTTT

J: TRBJ1-4
size: .
V: TRBV5-1
D: .
CDR3: CASSETGATNEKLFF
DNA: TGCGCCAGCAGCGAGACAGGAGCAACTAATGAAAAACTGTTTTTT

J: TRBJ2-3
size: .
V: TRBV4-3
D: .
CDR3: CASSLGDGGVGTDTQYF
DNA: TGCGCCAGCAGCCTCGGTGATGGCGGGGTGGGCACAGATACGCAGTATTTT

J: TRBJ2-7
size: .
V: TRBV2
D: .
CDR3: CASSEIAYEQYF
DNA: TGTGCCAGCAGTGAAATTGCTTACGAGCAGTACTTC

J: TRBJ1-2
size: .
V: TRBV29-1
D: .
CDR3: CSVEPGLDYGYTF
DNA: TGCAGCGTTGAACCCGGGTTGGACTATGGCTACACCTTC

J: TRBJ2-1
size: few
V: TRBV5-4
D: .
CDR3: CASSLDSLSYNEQFF
DNA: TGTGCCAGCAGCTTGGATTCCCTCTCCTACAATGAGCAGTTCTTC

J: TRBJ2-1
size: .
V: TRBV6-5
D: TRBD1
CDR3: CASSYPGQGPNEQFF
DNA: TGTGCCAGCAGTTATCCGGGACAGGGGCCCAATGAGCAGTTCTTC

J: TRBJ2-7
size: .
V: TRBV14
D: .
CDR3: CASSRILGYEQYF
DNA: TGTGCCAGCAGCCGGATACTAGGCTACGAGCAGTACTTC

J: TRBJ2-7
size: .
V: TRBV7-6
D: .
CDR3: CASSHGEGLGYEQYF
DNA: TGTGCCAGCAGCCACGGGGAAGGACTGGGCTACGAGCAGTACTTC

J: TRBJ1-5
size: .
V: TRBV15
D: .
CDR3: CATSSGTPGGQPQHF
DNA: TGTGCCACCAGCAGTGGGACACCGGGGGGACAGCCCCAGCATTTT

J: TRBJ2-1
size: .
V: TRBV6-5
D: TRBD2
CDR3: CASSSLRGGNEQFF
DNA: TGTGCCAGCAGTTCGTTGCGGGGGGGGAATGAGCAGTTCTTC

J: TRBJ2-5
size: few
V: TRBV6-5
D: .
CDR3: CASRTLRRPQETQYF
DNA: TGTGCCAGCAGGACGTTACGTAGGCCGCAAGAGACCCAGTACTTC

J: TRBJ2-7
size: few
V: TRBV18
D: TRBD1
CDR3: CASSPGTGGVEQYF
DNA: TGTGCCAGCTCACCCGGGACAGGGGGCGTCGAGCAGTACTTC

J: TRBJ1-5
size: few
V: TRBV2
D: .
CDR3: CASSEGRAGQPQHF
DNA: TGTGCCAGCAGTGAGGGGAGGGCGGGTCAGCCCCAGCATTTT

J: TRBJ2-1
size: few
V: TRBV6-6
D: .
CDR3: CASRPTENEQFF
DNA: TGTGCCAGCAGGCCGACAGAGAATGAGCAGTTCTTC

J: TRBJ2-5
size: .
V: TRBV7-2
D: .
CDR3: CASIPAGLQETQYF
DNA: TGTGCCAGCATTCCGGCAGGGTTACAAGAGACCCAGTACTTC

J: TRBJ2-1
size: .
V: TRBV10-3
D: TRBD1
CDR3: CASSGQGDGSYNEQFF
DNA: TGTGCCAGCTCGGGACAGGGTGATGGGTCCTACAATGAGCAGTTCTTC

J: TRBJ1-4
size: few
V: TRBV6-5
D: .
CDR3: CASRRYGGSEKLFF
DNA: TGTGCCAGCAGACGCTACGGTGGGAGTGAAAAACTGTTTTTT

J: TRBJ1-1
size: few
V: TRBV4-3
D: .
CDR3: CASSQGADLSGGTEAFF
DNA: TGCGCCAGCAGCCAAGGAGCGGACCTCTCAGGCGGCACTGAAGCTTTCTTT

J: TRBJ2-7
size: .
V: TRBV7-2
D: .
CDR3: CASSLRRSSYEQYF
DNA: TGTGCCAGCAGCCTAAGAAGGAGCTCCTACGAGCAGTACTTC

J: TRBJ2-7
size: .
V: TRBV20-1
D: .
CDR3: CSASLSFEQYF
DNA: TGCAGTGCTAGCTTGAGTTTCGAGCAGTACTTC

J: TRBJ2-3
size: .
V: TRBV7-2
D: TRBD2
CDR3: CASSFSGGAIKDTQYF
DNA: TGTGCCAGCAGCTTTAGCGGGGGGGCCATTAAAGATACGCAGTATTTT

J: TRBJ1-5
size: .
V: TRBV7-9
D: TRBD1
CDR3: CASSPGTGDSNQPQHF
DNA: TGTGCCAGCAGCCCAGGGACAGGTGATAGCAATCAGCCCCAGCATTTT

J: TRBJ1-2
size: .
V: TRBV5-6
D: .
CDR3: CASSTYLGVTNYGYTF
DNA: TGTGCCAGCAGCACCTACCTTGGGGTGACCAACTATGGCTACACCTTC

J: TRBJ2-3
size: .
V: TRBV28
D: TRBD1
CDR3: CASSSGQATDTQYF
DNA: TGTGCCAGCAGTTCCGGACAGGCCACAGATACGCAGTATTTT

J: TRBJ2-1
size: few
V: TRBV29-1
D: TRBD1
CDR3: CSVPGQGNEQFF
DNA: TGCAGCGTACCAGGACAGGGCAATGAGCAGTTCTTC

J: TRBJ2-7
size: .
V: TRBV7-2
D: .
CDR3: CASSLRTGTYEQYF
DNA: TGTGCCAGCAGCCTGCGGACGGGAACCTACGAGCAGTACTTC

J: TRBJ2-7
size: .
V: TRBV29-1
D: .
CDR3: CSVRVYYEQYF
DNA: TGCAGCGTGCGGGTATACTACGAGCAGTACTTC

J: TRBJ2-1
size: .
V: TRBV9
D: .
CDR3: CASSVSAGSAYNEQFF
DNA: TGTGCCAGCAGCGTGTCGGCAGGGTCGGCCTACAATGAGCAGTTCTTC

J: TRBJ2-7
size: .
V: TRBV5-1
D: .
CDR3: CASSLGQPSQNYEQYF
DNA: TGCGCCAGCAGCTTGGGTCAGCCGAGTCAGAACTACGAGCAGTACTTC

J: TRBJ1-2
size: few
V: TRBV6-5
D: .
CDR3: CASTTRGYGYTF
DNA: TGTGCCAGCACCACTCGGGGCTATGGCTACACCTTC

J: TRBJ1-3
size: .
V: TRBV7-9
D: TRBD1
CDR3: CASTDGTAGNTIYF
DNA: TGTGCCAGCACCGACGGGACAGCTGGAAACACCATATATTTT

J: TRBJ2-7
size: few
V: TRBV25-1
D: .
CDR3: CASGRPVGPSSYEQYF
DNA: TGTGCCAGCGGGAGACCCGTCGGCCCCAGCTCCTACGAGCAGTACTTC

J: TRBJ2-1
size: .
V: TRBV6-6
D: TRBD2
CDR3: CASRPGLAGGDEQFF
DNA: TGTGCCAGCAGACCGGGACTAGCGGGGGGCGATGAGCAGTTCTTC

J: TRBJ2-5
size: .
V: TRBV25-1
D: TRBD1
CDR3: CASSAAYRGRRQETQYF
DNA: TGTGCCAGCAGTGCCGCTTACAGGGGGCGAAGGCAAGAGACCCAGTACTTC

J: TRBJ2-3
size: .
V: TRBV19
D: .
CDR3: CASSPGQISTDTQYF
DNA: TGTGCCAGTAGTCCAGGACAAATTAGCACAGATACGCAGTATTTT

J: TRBJ2-7
size: .
V: TRBV20-1
D: .
CDR3: CSAREFYEQYF
DNA: TGCAGTGCTAGGGAATTCTACGAGCAGTACTTC

J: TRBJ1-4
size: few
V: TRBV29-1
D: TRBD1
CDR3: CSVEYRQGDKKLFF
DNA: TGCAGCGTTGAATATCGGCAGGGGGATAAAAAACTGTTTTTT

J: TRBJ1-1
size: few
V: TRBV4-3
D: .
CDR3: CASSQDLGEEYTEAFF
DNA: TGCGCCAGCAGCCAAGATTTGGGGGAGGAGTACACTGAAGCTTTCTTT

J: TRBJ1-5
size: .
V: TRBV29-1
D: TRBD1
CDR3: CSVVQGGDQPQHF
DNA: TGCAGCGTTGTACAGGGGGGGGATCAGCCCCAGCATTTT

J: TRBJ2-2
size: .
V: TRBV9
D: .
CDR3: CASSVEGNTGELFF
DNA: TGTGCCAGCAGCGTAGAGGGAAACACCGGGGAGCTGTTTTTT

J: TRBJ1-6
size: few
V: TRBV29-1
D: .
CDR3: CSVGPTRGSPLHF
DNA: TGCAGCGTTGGTCCTACACGTGGTTCACCCCTCCACTTT

J: TRBJ1-6
size: .
V: TRBV10-3
D: .
CDR3: CAISEPIQGKNSPLHF
DNA: TGTGCCATCAGTGAGCCCATCCAGGGGAAAAATTCACCCCTCCACTTT

J: TRBJ1-2
size: .
V: TRBV28
D: .
CDR3: CASSLDGYGYTF
DNA: TGTGCCAGCAGTTTGGACGGTTATGGCTACACCTTC